The sequence of this T cell receptor beta chain was determined in a study of beta chain features in type 1 diabetes (dated 2018 in TCRdb). Regarding the study in general: No differences in mean age, gender distribution, total cell number or subset yield were found between patients and healthy donors. The study compared the TCRB repertoires of sorted circulating CD4+ T cell subsets in recently diagnosed type 1 diabetes patients with those in matched healthy donors. Whereas all 30 or so donors provided naive and central memory subsets, regulatory and stem cell-like memory subsets were isolated from just 8 patients and about 8 healthy donors. A total of some 100,000,000 sorted cells were examined across all samples, and the number of cells per subset was strongly correlated with RNA yield.

About this clone itself: Its specific antigen is unknown. Base qualities are not recorded, but no much larger clone differs from it by a single base. Within the sample, other DNA sequences also encode this same CDR3.

The full study reports these points: Because the HLA sub-analyses included only small numbers of individuals, any influence of HLA type on TCRB rearrangement was left unresolved. At VDJ recombination sites, patients with type 1 diabetes made fewer insertions and deleted more nucleotides, a pattern implying thymic rearrangement abnormalities. Shorter templates might be favored by PCR, yet because patient and control samples were amplified and corrected together, any such skew would affect both groups equally. Because cDNA was sequenced instead of genomic DNA, activated cells with high expression could be over-represented, although the groups did not differ in activation or CD3 levels. Naive, central memory and regulatory TCRB repertoires appeared to be more similar among patients than among healthy donors. A moderate but significant shortening of TCRB CDR3 length was observed in type 1 diabetes patients in all four CD4+ subsets.

The entire isolated RNA was reverse transcribed using the High Capacity cDNA Reverse Transcription Kit, and thus expressed TCRB transcripts were sequenced. Deep immunoSEQ sequencing was applied to naive, central memory and regulatory T cell samples, giving an average of roughly 3.3 million total reads per sample. Sorted cells were lysed in RLT buffer and RNA was extracted with DNase-treated RNeasy Micro or Mini kits, depending on cell number. To prevent cross-contamination, each cell subset was processed individually, whereas patient and healthy donor samples were processed jointly. The immunoSEQ multiplex PCR was used to amplify TCRB sequences from cDNA, yielding 87-bp fragments that span the CDR3 region. Sequencing of the amplicons was done on the Illumina HiSeq platform. For the original study's pipeline: PCR bias was computationally corrected using synthetic template baselines, reads within Hamming distance 2 were collapsed, and singletons that could not be merged were discarded. Reads were aligned against IMGT to assign V, D and J genes, CDR3 length and insertions or deletions at six rearrangement sites. Within each subset, clonotype counts were normalized to the number of sorted cells before true diversity and Gini coefficients were calculated with the tcR R package. The overlap coefficient, calculated on TCRB nucleotide sequences, was used to measure repertoire sharing. As a proxy for the pre-selection repertoire, out-of-frame TCRB sequences from naive cells were analyzed. Held by TCRdb, this immuneACCESS table contains in-frame sequences only and omits some clones. Under half of the omission traces to an unresolved V gene where checked; the cause of the rest is unknown. The V and J calls and clone size come from that table; D and trimming were worked out from the DNA. The sample table records 300,000 to 350,000 clones; approximately 12% of these occur just once. The top ten constitute roughly 0.015% of the sample.

A single peripheral blood draw of approximately 0.11 L on average was collected from each donor into heparinised tubes. Using a panel that included CD45RO, CCR7, CD25, CD127, CD95 and CD27, naive, central memory, regulatory and stem cell-like memory CD4+ T cells were sorted on a BD FACSAria II. Every sorted population had a purity above 95%. PBMCs were isolated right away by Lymphoprep density gradient centrifugation and were stained directly, without culture. So that batch effects would be minimized, each experiment stained and sorted samples in pairs, pairing one healthy donor with one patient. The sample consisted of naive CD4+ T cells from blood. Sample cell subset or site, as interpreted from the label and publication: true naive CD4+ T cells. The source of this sequence is a woman aged 18-30 years with type 1 diabetes.

The DNA sequence is as follows: TGTGCCAGCTCGCCGGGTCTTTCCTACGAGCAGTACGTC. Its translation is CASSPGLSYEQYV. The V gene is TRBV18 and the J gene is TRBJ2-7; too little of a D gene remains to name it. The V and J ends are trimmed by 6 bases and 1 base, leaving 10 bases between them. The CDR3, from cysteine to valine, totals 13 residues. Only CDR3 DNA is held: 39 bases, read in frame from base 1. Via the germline V gene, CDR1 is KGHSH and CDR2 LQKENI.